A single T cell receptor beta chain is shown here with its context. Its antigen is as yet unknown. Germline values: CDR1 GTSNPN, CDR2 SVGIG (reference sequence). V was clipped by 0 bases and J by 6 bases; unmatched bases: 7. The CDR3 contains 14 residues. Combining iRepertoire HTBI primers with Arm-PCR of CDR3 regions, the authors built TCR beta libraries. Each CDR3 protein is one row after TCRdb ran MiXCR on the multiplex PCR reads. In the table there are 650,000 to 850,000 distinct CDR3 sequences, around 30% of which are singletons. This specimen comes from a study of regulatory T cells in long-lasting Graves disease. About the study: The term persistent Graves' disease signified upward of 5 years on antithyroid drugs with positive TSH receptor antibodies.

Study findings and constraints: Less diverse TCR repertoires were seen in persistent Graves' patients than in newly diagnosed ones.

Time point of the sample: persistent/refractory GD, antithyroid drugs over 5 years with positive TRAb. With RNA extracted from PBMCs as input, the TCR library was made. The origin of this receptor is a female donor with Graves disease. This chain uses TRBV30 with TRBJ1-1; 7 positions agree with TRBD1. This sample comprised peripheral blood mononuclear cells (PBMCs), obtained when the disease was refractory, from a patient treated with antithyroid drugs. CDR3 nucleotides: TGTGCCTGGAGTGTGGCCAGGGGGGTTTCTGAAGCTTTCTTT. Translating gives CAWSVARGVSEAFF.